This section outlines one T cell receptor beta chain sequence together with its context. Its specificity is not known. TCRdb's table, derived via immunoSEQ multiplex PCR, lists solely in-frame clones and lacks some. The sample shows 210,000 or so clones, less than 95% of them seen only once. Germline CDR1 is SGHKS and CDR2 is YYEKEE (reference sequence). This CDR3 contains 16 residues. The V segment lost 0 bases and the J segment 1 base; nucleotides outside the gene matches: 4. This entry belongs to a study of T cell responses to AZD1222 COVID-19 vaccine. Study findings and constraints: The CD4 TCRs associated with vaccination extended across spike and predominated at 160-218 and 743-854. The donor group comprised mostly white British people and more females; the analysis possibly underestimated clonal diversity.

This clonotype was obtained from an adult who received the MenACWY meningococcal vaccine as a control. This specimen was peripheral blood, taken 28 days after the second dose of the MenACWY control vaccine. The chain is built from TRBV5-5 and TRBJ1-1, with 9 bases fitting TRBD1. CDR3 protein: CASSLETTGGNTEAFF. The CDR3, as DNA: TGTGCCAGCAGCTTGGAGACGACAGGGGGGAACACTGAAGCTTTCTTT. Full variable domain (outside the CDR3, taken from reference TRBV5-5 and TRBJ1-1): DAGVTQSPTHLIKTRGQQVTLRCSPISGHKSVSWYQQVLGQGPQFIFQYYEKEERGRGNFPDRFSARQFPNYSSELNVNALLLGDSALYLCASSLETTGGNTEAFFGQGTRLTVV.